This T cell receptor beta chain was sequenced during a study of OX40 agonist ivuxolimab in advanced cancers. For context, the study as a whole: Ivuxolimab was an agonistic, fully human IgG2 monoclonal antibody directed against OX40 (CD134), a costimulatory receptor. The point of sequencing TCRbeta in the periphery was to test whether ivuxolimab changed TCR sequence diversity and drove clonal T-cell expansion. Prior anti-PD-1, anti-PD-L1 or anti-CTLA-4 therapy was permitted, and checkpoint inhibitors had been received by roughly 42% of dose-escalation patients. The monotherapy dose-escalation portion (N of about 50 patients) of the phase I ivuxolimab trial is reported in the paper. Of the roughly 52 patients in dose escalation, around 20 had hepatocellular carcinoma, about 15 had melanoma, 9 had renal cell carcinoma and 9 had head and neck cancer. The dose-escalation cohort was roughly 83% male with a mean age of about 60 years, ranging from roughly 20 to 80. Three dose-escalation patients achieved partial responses, one with hepatocellular carcinoma and two with cutaneous melanoma. Intravenous ivuxolimab was administered to patients every 2 weeks at six dose levels: 0.01, 0.1, 0.3, 1.5, 3 and 10 mg/kg. What the research found in general, with its limitations: On average, CD8+ T cells showed more expanded clones than CD4+ T cells after ivuxolimab. At doses from 0.1 to 3.0 mg/kg, clonal expansion was seen in both CD4+ and CD8+ blood T cells between baseline and week 6. In the 0.1-3.0 mg/kg groups, partial responders were among the patients with the lowest normalized peripheral clonal expansion, particularly in CD8+ T cells. Low levels of normalized T-cell clonal expansion were also seen in some patients who did not respond. The antigen specificity of the clonally expanded peripheral T cells was not determined.

The trial excluded patients who had a history of autoimmune disease or were on systemic immunosuppression. In every dose cohort, peripheral blood was drawn for TCR sequencing at baseline, cycle 4 day 1, and cycle 7 day 1. Samples came from an open-label, multicenter, first-in-human phase I dose-escalation trial of ivuxolimab. Adults with locally advanced or metastatic melanoma, renal cell, hepatocellular, or head and neck squamous cell carcinoma were enrolled in the trial. Before TCR sequencing, CD4+ and CD8+ T cells were separately sorted from peripheral blood. For sequencing of the TCRbeta CDR3 region, genomic DNA was extracted from the sorted cells. TCRbeta CDR3 regions were sequenced using the immunoSEQ Assay. TCRdb carries this immuneACCESS record with in-frame sequences only. Its versions omit some clonotypes, under half of them owing to an unresolved V gene in the studies checked, with the rest unexplained. The sample table contains tens of thousands of clones; only one count was recorded for more than 85% of them. The ten largest clones represent approximately 0.69% of the sample.

Sequences SGHTA (CDR1) and FQGNSA (CDR2) are obtained from the germline V gene. V ends up 6 bases short and J 8 bases short, with an unmatched junction base count of 5. The CDR3 holds 13 amino acids from the cysteine to the phenylalanine. The DNA shown is the 39-base CDR3, in frame from base 1. In the case of this clone: The antigen it recognizes is unknown. No qualities accompany the bases; no much larger clone lies one base away.

The sequence was obtained from an adult with an advanced solid tumor such as melanoma, head and neck, liver or kidney cancer. Sequences were derived from CD4+ or CD8+ T cells sorted from blood, sampled in a trial of the OX40 agonist ivuxolimab. The chain is made from TRBV7-2 and TRBJ1-4; TRBD1 agrees with 8 junctional bases. The DNA is TGTGCCAGCAGGGGTGGACAGGGCGAAAAACTGTTTTTT. This translates into CASRGGQGEKLFF.